This T cell receptor beta chain was captured by sequencing in a study of T cells after yellow fever vaccination (dated by TCRdb to between 2018 and 2020). About the full investigation: The SMART-Seq v4 Ultra Low Input RNA kit was used to prepare libraries from fractions with low cell numbers. To track T-cell clones before and after primary and booster YFV17D yellow fever vaccination, bulk TCR alpha and beta repertoires were sequenced longitudinally. Two healthy male donors, one aged 18 to 30 and one aged 30 to 40 years, were included in the cohort. Bulk PBMC replicates and cell subsets were isolated from blood drawn at multiple timepoints before and after both primary and secondary immunization. Overall results and qualifications from the work: A small fraction of clonotypes appeared in both the CD4 and CD8 compartments, likely as a result of convergent recombination. The study included only a couple of donors, which limits how far the findings can be generalized. Because abundant contaminating clonotypes from the bulk population could be contained in FACS-sorted repertoires, computational filtering was required. Compared with the primary T-cell response, the secondary T-cell response was faster but weaker, reaching its peak on day 5 rather than on day 15. Most clones expanded after primary vaccination (about 95% of CD4 and about 85% of CD8) were re-detected after the booster, suggesting that broad memory maintenance occurred.

V and J are trimmed by 0 bases and 8 bases, and the gene matches miss 7 bases of the junction. The CDR3 contains 14 residues, cysteine and phenylalanine counted. The read is trimmed to its CDR3 DNA, 42 bases read in frame from base 1. CDR1 is given as SQVTM and CDR2 as ANQGSEA, both from the germline V gene. Turning to this clonotype: Its target antigen remains unknown. No much larger clone is present one base from it, and per-base qualities are unavailable.

TCR cDNA was made using 5'RACE template switching, a step that added a universal primer site and unique molecular identifiers. Priming of cDNA synthesis was performed from both the TCR alpha and TCR beta constant segments. Library amplification used two PCR steps, and the second PCR step added sample barcodes and sequencing adapters. Sequencing of libraries was performed on Illumina HiSeq 2500 (2x100 bp) or NovaSeq (2x150 bp). On the study's bioinformatics: Demultiplexing of reads and collapsing into UMI consensus sequences were performed with MIGEC, and V(D)J alignment was carried out with MiXCR. Clonotypes responding to the vaccine were identified with edgeR on replicate PBMC samples, with the criteria of FDR below 0.01 and a log2 fold change above 5 up to day 15. CD4 or CD8 identity was assigned to each bulk clonotype according to whether the clonotype was present at higher abundance in the sequenced CD4 repertoire or the sequenced CD8 repertoire. The public reads were run again by TCRdb, first through fastp at Q25 and then through MiXCR, and only productive beta chains were kept. Identical CDR3 protein sequences are pooled into one entry, listed with their most common genes and DNA. The V and J calls reflect TCRdb's pipeline rather than the authors' work. In this sample the table shows around 350,000 distinct CDR3 sequences, roughly 10% of which occur a single time. Less than 20% of the sample comes from the top ten.

The sample's treatment or condition, from its label and the paper: live attenuated yellow fever vaccine strain. At each blood-draw timepoint, two biological replicates of bulk PBMCs were collected. PBMCs were isolated from peripheral blood using a standard Ficoll-Paque protocol. TriZol was used to extract RNA from bulk PBMCs, CD4 and CD8 fractions, and dextramer-positive and dextramer-negative fractions. The input for sequencing was PBMCs, taken on the day of the first yellow fever vaccination. Recombination joined TRBV29-1 with TRBJ1-2; 9 of the junction bases match TRBD1. This receptor was identified in a man between 18 and 35 years old who received the YFV17D yellow fever vaccine. The CDR3 has the sequence CSVEEGDREDGYTF. In nucleotide form, the sequence is TGCAGCGTTGAAGAAGGGGACAGGGAGGACGGCTACACCTTC. With all but the CDR3 taken from the reference TRBV29-1 and TRBJ1-2 genes, the full variable domain is: SAVISQKPSRDICQRGTSLTIQCQVDSQVTMMFWYRQQPGQSLTLIATANQGSEATYESGFVIDKFPISRPNLTFSTLTVSNMSPEDSSIYLCSVEEGDREDGYTFGSGTRLTVV.